The 26 T cell receptor beta chains given below trace back to one sample, sequenced in a study of CXCR3-negative and CXCR3-positive naive CD8 T cells. Preparation of TRB cDNA libraries relied on 5' RACE carrying UMI labels. TCRdb reanalyzed the 5' RACE reads and collapses them to one entry per CDR3 protein, without DNA. This sample contains about 92,000 distinct CDR3 sequences. The sequencing input was naive CXCR3- CD8+ T cells from blood. As to subset: CD45RO-CCR7+CD27+CD95- naive CD8+ T cells lacking CXCR3 (TNR3-). Receptors originate from a human donor in good health. Some clones in this sample may be carry-over from other donors' samples.

The chain joins TRBV7-9 to TRBJ2-3; without DNA, the TCRdb call of TRBD2 cannot be checked. CDR1 and CDR2 from the germline V gene are SEHNR and FQNEAQ (reference sequence). The CDR3 is 16 residues long. CDR3 sequence reads: CASSLVLASFPDTQYF.

V usage is TRBV29-1 and J usage is TRBJ1-2; as DNA is missing, the TRBD1 call by TCRdb cannot be tested. This CDR3 spans 15 amino acids. Per the germline V gene, CDR1 is SQVTM and CDR2 is ANQGSEA. CDR3 amino acids: CSVVLSAPANYGYTF.

The rearrangement links TRBV2 to TRBJ2-5; the TCRdb D gene call, TRBD1, has no DNA to confirm it. The germline V gene encodes CDR1 SNHLY and CDR2 FYNNEI. This CDR3 is built from 15 residues. The CDR3 is CASSLSRDRKETQYF.

V gene TRBV24-1 combines with J gene TRBJ2-1; TCRdb names TRBD2, which stays unverified in the absence of DNA. This CDR3 has 16 residues. CDR1 KGHDR and CDR2 SFDVKD come from the germline V gene. CDR3: CATSDLRTSGGNEQFF.

J is TRBJ2-3 and V is TRBV21-1; TCRdb's assignment of TRBD2 cannot be checked, as there is no DNA. TRBV21-1 is flagged as a pseudogene. The CDR3 loop spans 17 amino acids. The CDR3: CASSKAPQRGDTDTQYF.

This chain uses TRBV12-3 or TRBV12-4 with TRBJ2-3; TCRdb lists TRBD2, though no DNA is available to test this call. This CDR3 comprises 14 residues. The CDR3: CASSQLGGPDTQYF.

The V call is TRBV6-2 or TRBV6-3, the J call TRBJ2-1; TCRdb's assignment of TRBD2 cannot be checked, as there is no DNA. Germline loops: CDR1 MNHEY, CDR2 SVGEGT. This CDR3 is 14 amino acids long. CDR3 region: CASSRSGGHNEQFF.

The rearrangement uses TRBV4-3 and TRBJ1-2. CDR3 length: 14 amino acids. CDR1 LGHNA and CDR2 YSLEER come from the germline V gene. CDR3 sequence reads: CASSQEGLAVGYTF.

The chain employs TRBV20-1 and TRBJ2-1. The CDR3 sequence is 13 residues long. CDR1 is DFQATT and CDR2 is SNEGSKA in the germline V gene (reference sequence). The CDR3: CSARDSSGHEQFF.

This rearrangement joins TRBV6-4 to TRBJ2-2. In germline, CDR1 is MRHNA, CDR2 SNTAGT. The CDR3 sequence is 15 residues long. This chain's CDR3 is CASSESDQTTGELFF.

The gene calls are TRBV4-3 and TRBJ2-5; as DNA is missing, the TRBD2 call by TCRdb cannot be tested. The germline V gene has CDR1 LGHNA and CDR2 YSLEER. The CDR3 totals 17 residues. The CDR3 reads CASSQDSGGRPQETQYF.

Considering frequency, this clonotype is medium-sized (0.01 to 0.1%). This chain connects TRBV14 to TRBJ2-2. The CDR3 runs 14 residues. Per the germline V gene, CDR1 is SGHDN and CDR2 is FVKESK. CDR3 sequence reads: CASSHNWNTGELFF.

This chain links TRBV29-1 with TRBJ2-7; the TCRdb call, TRBD1, lacks DNA for checking. The CDR3 runs 13 residues. Germline V gene sequence: CDR1 SQVTM, CDR2 ANQGSEA. This chain's CDR3 is CSVDGQGEYEQYF.

The chain uses TRBV28 and TRBJ1-6. The CDR3 is made up of 13 amino acids. The germline CDR1 and CDR2 sequences are MDHEN and SYDVKM. CDR3 region: CASSYTQNSPLHF.

The chain is built from TRBV7-2 and TRBJ2-5. CDR3 length: 14 amino acids. Germline CDR1 reads SGHTA; CDR2 reads FQGNSA. The chain's CDR3 is CASSVFLTQETQYF. Complete variable domain (other parts from reference TRBV7-2 and TRBJ2-5): GAGVSQSPSNKVTEKGKDVELRCDPISGHTALYWYRQSLGQGLEFLIYFQGNSAPDKSGLPSDRFSAERTGGSVSTLTIQRTQQEDSAVYLCASSVFLTQETQYFGPGTRLLVL.

The V call is TRBV28, the J call TRBJ2-7; with no DNA, the TCRdb D assignment of TRBD1 cannot be verified. This CDR3 contains 14 residues. Looked up from germline, CDR1 is MDHEN and CDR2 is SYDVKM. The CDR3 loop reads CASSPQTGSNRQYF.

V and J are TRBV6-6 and TRBJ2-7; TCRdb picks TRBD1, but there is no DNA to check that call. CDR1 and CDR2 from the germline V gene are MNHNY and SVGAGI (reference sequence). The CDR3 runs to 13 residues. CDR3 in amino acids: CASSHPDNREQYF.

The V gene is TRBV5-1, the J gene TRBJ2-7. This CDR3 contains 13 residues. The V gene's germline CDR1 is SGHRS and CDR2 YFSETQ. The CDR3 sequence is CASSVAIRYEQYF.

This chain connects TRBV20-1 to TRBJ2-7; the D call from TCRdb, TRBD2, cannot be confirmed without DNA. Looked up from germline, CDR1 is DFQATT and CDR2 is SNEGSKA (reference sequence). The CDR3 contains 18 residues. CDR3 in amino acids: CSARERLSLAGAIYEQYF.

The gene calls are TRBV6-5 and TRBJ2-2; TCRdb calls TRBD2, which cannot be checked without DNA. In germline, CDR1 is MNHEY, CDR2 SVGAGI. CDR3 length: 13 residues. The CDR3 region is CASSLADGGELFF.

This chain links TRBV4-3 with TRBJ1-5. CDR3 length: 15 residues. Germline V gives CDR1 LGHNA, CDR2 YSLEER. This CDR3 is CASSQVWGPGQPQHF.

The chain joins TRBV29-1 to TRBJ1-2. This CDR3 contains 12 residues. Germline V lookup: CDR1 SQVTM, CDR2 ANQGSEA. This chain's CDR3 is CSVRRVDGGYTF.

The chain uses TRBV28 and TRBJ2-7; the D gene TCRdb calls, TRBD1, cannot be checked with no DNA. The CDR3 covers 18 residues. Looked up from germline, CDR1 is MDHEN and CDR2 is SYDVKM. The CDR3 loop is CASSLDRELWSSSYEQYF.

V gene TRBV30 combines with J gene TRBJ2-7; TCRdb names TRBD1, which stays unverified in the absence of DNA. Per the germline V gene, CDR1 is GTSNPN and CDR2 is SVGIG (reference sequence). CDR3 length: 17 amino acids. CDR3 amino acids: CAWSDPSGQGEAYEQYF.

This chain connects TRBV29-1 to TRBJ1-1. Germline assignment: CDR1 SQVTM and CDR2 ANQGSEA. The length of the CDR3 is 11 residues. The CDR3 is CSVLQNTEAFF.

The V gene is TRBV29-1, the J gene TRBJ2-5; TCRdb outputs TRBD2, but without DNA this stays unchecked. Germline V gene lookup returns CDR1 SQVTM and CDR2 ANQGSEA. CDR3 size: 14 residues. This CDR3 is CSVQALAEKENQYF.